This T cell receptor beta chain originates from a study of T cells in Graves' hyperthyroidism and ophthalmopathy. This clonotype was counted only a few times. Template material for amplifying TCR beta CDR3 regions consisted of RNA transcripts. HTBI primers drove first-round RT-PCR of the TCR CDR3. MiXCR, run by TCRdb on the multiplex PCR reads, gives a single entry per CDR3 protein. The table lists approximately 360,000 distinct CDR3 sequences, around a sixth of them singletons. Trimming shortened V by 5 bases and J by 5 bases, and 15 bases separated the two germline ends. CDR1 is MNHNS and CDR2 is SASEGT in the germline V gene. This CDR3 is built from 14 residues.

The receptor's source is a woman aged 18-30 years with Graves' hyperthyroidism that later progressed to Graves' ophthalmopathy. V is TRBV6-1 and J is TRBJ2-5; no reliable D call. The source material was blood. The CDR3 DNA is TGTGCCAGCAGTTATTGGGCAGGCGAGGAGACCCAGTACTTC. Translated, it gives CASSYWAGEETQYF.